The 24 T cell receptor beta chains below come from one sample, sequenced in a study of blood T cell repertoires in COVID-19. Assay: immunoSEQ multiplex PCR; the TCRdb copy retains only in-frame clones and omits some. Of 100,000 to 130,000 clones in the sample, under 95% were seen once. The sequencing sample was made of peripheral blood. Receptor source: a woman in her thirties with acute or convalescent COVID-19.

V and J are TRBV25-1 and TRBJ1-1, with 8 bases identical to TRBD1. From germline, CDR1 is MGHDK and CDR2 SYGVNS. Trimming removed 6 bases from V and 1 base from J; junction bases left unmatched: 4. The CDR3 has 14 residues. CDR3 amino acids: CASRIDRGNTEAFF. The DNA for the CDR3 is TGTGCCAGCAGGATCGACAGGGGGAACACTGAAGCTTTCTTT. Complete variable domain (other parts from reference TRBV25-1 and TRBJ1-1): EADIYQTPRYLVIGTGKKITLECSQTMGHDKMYWYQQDPGMELHLIHYSYGVNSTEKGDLSSESTVSRIRTEHFPLTLESARPSHTSQYLCASRIDRGNTEAFFGQGTRLTVV.

Regarding this clone: One end of the junction is discordant with germline, which a read error may explain. The chain uses TRBV2 and TRBJ1-4, with a weak D call TRBD1 (6 bases). Germline values: CDR1 SNHLY, CDR2 FYNNEI. The CDR3 runs 11 residues. CDR3 nucleotide sequence: TGTGCCAGCAGTGATCCGGGACACCCAACTTTT. This codes for CASSDPGHPTF.

The V and J genes are TRBV5-1 and TRBJ2-7; D may be TRBD2 (5 bases). CDR3 length equals 13 residues. V was pared by 0 bases and J by 3 bases, with 7 bases between. Germline CDR1 and CDR2: SGHRS and YFSETQ. The CDR3 is CASSLAGNYEQYF. CDR3 bases: TGCGCCAGCAGCTTGGCCGGGAACTACGAGCAGTACTTC.

The chain is built from TRBV4-1 and TRBJ2-2; 10 nucleotides match TRBD2. This CDR3 has 17 residues. The ends lost 4 bases at V and 1 base at J; junction bases unmatched: 6. Germline assignment: CDR1 MGHRA and CDR2 YSYEKL. CDR3 region: CASSRRAGGMNTGELFF. CDR3 nucleotides: TGCGCCAGCAGCCGAAGAGCGGGAGGGATGAACACCGGGGAGCTGTTTTTT.

J is TRBJ1-6 and V is TRBV9, with D uncertain. The germline V and J ends were trimmed by 0 bases and 9 bases, with 7 bases remaining between them. The CDR3 consists of 13 residues. Germline V gene sequence: CDR1 SGDLS, CDR2 YYNGEE. The CDR3 DNA reads TGTGCCAGCAGCGTAGATCCCAGTTCACCCCTCCACTTT. Its translation: CASSVDPSSPLHF.

The chain uses TRBV28 and TRBJ2-7; TRBD2 agrees at 9 bases. The CDR3 totals 14 residues. V trimming: 6 bases; J trimming: 5 bases; junction bases outside the gene matches: 8. Germline V gives CDR1 MDHEN, CDR2 SYDVKM. The CDR3: CASRQAGGIDEQYF. CDR3 DNA: TGTGCCAGCAGGCAAGCGGGGGGTATTGACGAGCAGTACTTC.

The V call is TRBV10-1, the J call TRBJ1-2; 8 bases line up with TRBD1. Germline V gives CDR1 WNHNN, CDR2 SYGVQD (reference sequence). The V segment lost 6 bases and the J segment 3 bases; nucleotides outside the gene matches: 3. This CDR3 comprises 13 residues. CDR3: CASSLGQDYGYTF. In DNA form, the CDR3 reads TGCGCCAGCAGCCTGGGACAGGACTATGGCTACACCTTC.

The gene calls are TRBV7-3 and TRBJ2-1, with D possibly being TRBD1 (5 bases). Per germline, CDR1 SGHTA and CDR2 FQGTGA. The CDR3 is made up of 16 amino acids. V lost 2 bases to trimming and J lost 8 bases, with 19 bases between them. The CDR3 loop reads CASSLGSSRGMDEQFF. The CDR3 nucleotides read TGTGCCAGCAGCTTAGGTAGTAGTAGGGGCATGGATGAGCAGTTCTTC.

This clone appeared a few times. The rearrangement uses TRBV11-2 and TRBJ1-1, with TRBD1 matching 9 bases. The CDR3 length is 15 residues. Per germline, CDR1 SGHAT and CDR2 FQNNGV. V was clipped by 4 bases and J by 1 base; unmatched bases: 4. The CDR3 DNA follows: TGTGCCAGCAGCTCCACGGACAGGGGGAACACTGAAGCTTTCTTT. Translation: CASSSTDRGNTEAFF.

DNA for the CDR3: TGCGCCAGCCACCCCGAACAGGGGAGCAATCAGCCCCAGCATTTT. It specifies CASHPEQGSNQPQHF. V gene TRBV10-2 combines with J gene TRBJ1-5, with 7 bases identical to TRBD1. Trimming at V came to 8 bases and at J to 1 base, leaving 8 bases not matched to a gene. This CDR3 spans 15 amino acids. Germline V gives CDR1 WSHSY, CDR2 SAAADI.

This rearrangement joins TRBV14 to TRBJ1-2; 8 positions agree with TRBD1. The length of the CDR3 is 14 residues. Germline CDR1 SGHDN, CDR2 FVKESK. Losses at the gene ends were 4 bases for V and 4 bases for J; bases not matched to a gene: 5. CDR3 sequence: CASSPGTGIYGYTF. The CDR3 DNA reads as TGTGCCAGCAGCCCCGGGACAGGTATCTATGGCTACACCTTC.

The chain is built from TRBV5-4 and TRBJ1-1; TRBD1 is a possible D gene (5 bases). Germline CDR1 is SGHNT and CDR2 is YYREEE (reference sequence). V dropped 1 base and J dropped 8 bases, with 9 bases sitting between them. The CDR3 sequence is 12 residues long. CDR3 coding DNA: TGTGCCAGCAGCTTGATAGGGGCAGAAGCTTTCTTT. Amino acid sequence: CASSLIGAEAFF.

The chain carries TRBV18 and TRBJ1-2; a weak D match, TRBD1 (6 bases). The V gene's germline CDR1 is KGHSH and CDR2 LQKENI. This CDR3 spans 13 amino acids. V lost 9 bases and J 5 bases, leaving 16 bases between the germline ends. CDR3 in amino acids: CASRDMQTYGYTF. CDR3 coding DNA: TGTGCCAGTCGGGACATGCAGACTTATGGCTACACCTTC. The full variable domain, rest sourced from reference TRBV18 and TRBJ1-2, is NAGVMQNPRHLVRRRGQEARLRCSPMKGHSHVYWYRQLPEEGLKFMVYLQKENIIDESGMPKERFSAEFPKEGPSILRIQQVVRGDSAAYFCASRDMQTYGYTFGSGTRLTVV.

This clone was seen a single time. The chain employs TRBV7-2 and TRBJ1-4, with TRBD1 as a possible D gene (5 bases). This CDR3 comprises 15 residues. The germline V and J ends were trimmed by 5 bases and 4 bases, with 14 bases remaining between them. The V gene's germline CDR1 is SGHTA and CDR2 FQGNSA. In DNA form, the CDR3 reads TGTGCCAGCAGCCCTCGCCTCGGACATAATGAAAAACTGTTTTTT. As protein: CASSPRLGHNEKLFF.

This sequence joins TRBV5-1 and TRBJ2-3, with 8 bases matching TRBD2. J lost 5 bases, V lost 1 base, and 6 bases had no gene match. The germline V gene encodes CDR1 SGHRS and CDR2 YFSETQ. The CDR3 runs to 15 residues. CDR3 residues: CASSLFGGAEDTQYF. CDR3 sequence (DNA): TGCGCCAGCAGCTTGTTCGGGGGGGCCGAAGATACGCAGTATTTT.

The CDR3 bases are TGTGCCAGCACCCCCCCAGGGGGCGGGTCACCCCTCCACTTT. Translated, it gives CASTPPGGGSPLHF. The J gene is TRBJ1-6, the V gene TRBV11-2; the match to TRBD1 covers 8 bases. CDR1 is SGHAT and CDR2 is FQNNGV in the germline V gene. With 7 bases clipped from V and 10 bases from J, the junction kept 9 bases outside the gene matches. The length of the CDR3 is 14 residues.

This chain joins TRBV13 and TRBJ2-1; the match to TRBD2 covers 10 bases. Unmatched junction bases numbered 4, after V lost 3 bases and J lost 8 bases. In germline, CDR1 is PRHDT, CDR2 FYEKMQ (reference sequence). The CDR3 covers 14 residues. The CDR3 loop is CASSFLAGDDEQFF. DNA for the CDR3: TGTGCCAGCAGCTTCCTAGCGGGAGATGATGAGCAGTTCTTC.

The V and J genes are TRBV10-2 and TRBJ1-5, with D perhaps TRBD1 (6 bases). V lost 4 bases and J 2 bases, leaving 6 bases between the germline ends. Germline assignment: CDR1 WSHSY and CDR2 SAAADI. The CDR3 totals 13 residues. CDR3 sequence reads: CASSGTGNQPQHF. Written as DNA, the CDR3 is TGCGCCAGCAGTGGGACAGGCAATCAGCCCCAGCATTTT.

The CDR3 protein is CASTPAGAKVEAFF. CDR3 bases: TGTGCCAGCACCCCGGCAGGGGCGAAGGTTGAAGCTTTCTTT. The rearrangement joins TRBV6-5 to TRBJ1-1; the D gene is possibly TRBD1 (6 bases). Germline V gene data show CDR1 as MNHEY and CDR2 as SVGAGI. The CDR3 loop spans 14 amino acids. Trimming removed 7 bases from V and 7 bases from J, with 19 bases in between.

This rearrangement joins TRBV29-1 to TRBJ2-5; D is perhaps TRBD2 (7 bases). V lost 8 bases and J 3 bases, leaving 16 bases between the germline ends. This CDR3 contains 13 residues. The germline gives CDR1 SQVTM, CDR2 ANQGSEA. CDR3 protein: CSSTQGGEETQYF. In DNA form, the CDR3 reads TGCAGCTCAACACAGGGAGGGGAAGAGACCCAGTACTTC.

This clone was counted only a few times. The V gene is TRBV19, the J gene TRBJ2-7; perhaps TRBD2 as D (6 bases). This CDR3 has 17 amino acids. Germline loops: CDR1 LNHDA, CDR2 SQIVND (reference sequence). V lost 5 bases to trimming and J lost 2 bases, with 22 bases between them. CDR3 bases: TGTGCCAGTAGTGCCAATCCGGGACTCTTAACCACCTACGAGCAGTACTTC. Encoded protein: CASSANPGLLTTYEQYF.

V and J are TRBV19 and TRBJ2-1, with 7 bases lining up with TRBD1. From germline, CDR1 is LNHDA and CDR2 SQIVND (reference sequence). The CDR3 spans 15 residues. Trimming took 6 bases from V and 1 from J; bases not matched to a gene: 6. DNA of the CDR3: TGTGCCAGTAGGCCAAGGACAGGTTCCTACAATGAGCAGTTCTTC. Its protein product is CASRPRTGSYNEQFF.

The CDR3 spells CASSLVAGWRGGRNTEAFF. The CDR3 coding sequence is TGTGCCAGCAGCTTAGTAGCAGGTTGGAGGGGAGGGCGGAACACTGAAGCTTTCTTT. The genes are TRBV7-8 and TRBJ1-1, with D perhaps matching TRBD1 (5 bases). Looked up from germline, CDR1 is SGHVS and CDR2 is FQNEAQ. CDR3 length: 19 amino acids. V was pared by 1 base and J by 1 base, with 22 bases between.

This sequence joins TRBV5-1 and TRBJ2-7, with 9 bases aligning to TRBD2. The CDR3 covers 17 residues. V was clipped by 4 bases and J by 4 bases; unmatched bases: 15. Looked up from germline, CDR1 is SGHRS and CDR2 is YFSETQ. CDR3: CASSTGVGGGAAYEQYF. In DNA form, the CDR3 reads TGCGCCAGCAGCACTGGCGTAGGCGGGGGGGCCGCTTACGAGCAGTACTTC.